Below are 27 T cell receptor beta chains sequenced from a single sample in a study of blood T cell repertoires in COVID-19. Assay used: immunoSEQ multiplex PCR; TCRdb lists only in-frame clones, some missing. Here the sample spans roughly 20,000 clones, about four fifths being singletons. Sequenced: peripheral blood. Receptors originate from a human donor in a cohort sampled during active COVID-19.

The chain combines TRBV11-3 with TRBJ2-7; D may be TRBD1 (6 bases). Germline CDR1 is SGHNT and CDR2 is YENEEA. The germline V and J ends were trimmed by 2 bases and 2 bases, with 7 bases remaining between them. This CDR3 has 13 residues. The CDR3 nucleotides read TGTGCCAGCAGCTTAAGGACAGCCTACGAGCAGTACTTC. Amino acids: CASSLRTAYEQYF.

The V call is TRBV6-5, the J call TRBJ1-2; 8 nucleotides line up with TRBD1. The germline CDR1 and CDR2 sequences are MNHEY and SVGAGI. The CDR3 spans 15 residues. V lost 6 bases, J lost 4 bases, and 10 bases stayed unmatched. CDR3 in DNA: TGTGCCAGCAGCCAATACCGGGACAGGTTCTATGGCTACACCTTC. Residues: CASSQYRDRFYGYTF.

This chain uses TRBV5-1 with TRBJ1-3, with TRBD1 as a possible D gene (5 bases). The germline V gene encodes CDR1 SGHRS and CDR2 YFSETQ. This CDR3 contains 16 residues. V was pared by 4 bases and J by 2 bases, with 16 bases between. CDR3 DNA sequence: TGCGCCAGCAGCCCGGCCCCCTCAGGGACTGGAAACACCATATATTTT. Translated, it gives CASSPAPSGTGNTIYF.

The rearrangement links TRBV27 to TRBJ2-7; 10 nucleotides match TRBD2. The germline V gene has CDR1 MNHEY and CDR2 SMNVEV (reference sequence). This CDR3 is built from 13 residues. J lost 6 bases, V lost 6 bases, and 5 bases had no gene match. The CDR3: CASSLAGVSEQYF. CDR3 DNA sequence: TGTGCCAGCAGCCTAGCGGGGGTGAGCGAGCAGTACTTC.

This rearrangement joins TRBV2 to TRBJ1-1; 7 nucleotides line up with TRBD1. The V segment lost 4 bases and the J segment 5 bases; nucleotides outside the gene matches: 7. The germline V gene encodes CDR1 SNHLY and CDR2 FYNNEI. The length of the CDR3 is 14 residues. The CDR3 protein is CASSVRQGETEAFF. The DNA of the CDR3 is TGTGCCAGCAGTGTAAGGCAGGGGGAGACTGAAGCTTTCTTT. Variable domain in full (rest from reference TRBV2 and TRBJ1-1): EPEVTQTPSHQVTQMGQEVILRCVPISNHLYFYWYRQILGQKVEFLVSFYNNEISEKSEIFDDQFSVERPDGSNFTLKIRSTKLEDSAMYFCASSVRQGETEAFFGQGTRLTVV.

In its sample, this clone is medium-sized (0.01 to 0.1%). The chain combines TRBV10-3 with TRBJ1-6, with a weak D call TRBD1 (5 bases). The ends were cut back, 3 bases at V and 7 bases at J, with 16 bases in the middle. Germline V gene data show CDR1 as ENHRY and CDR2 as SYGVKD. This CDR3 spans 16 amino acids. The CDR3 DNA is TGTGCCATCAGTGACTTGGGAGGAGGGGAAAATTCACCCCTCCACTTT. It yields the protein CAISDLGGGENSPLHF.

The V gene is TRBV25-1, the J gene TRBJ1-5, with D possibly matching TRBD1 (5 bases). The V gene lost 4 bases and the J gene lost 3 bases, with 10 bases spanning the gap. This CDR3 contains 14 residues. Germline lookup yields CDR1 MGHDK and CDR2 SYGVNS. The CDR3 sequence: CASSGDRDNQPQHF. The CDR3 DNA is TGTGCCAGCAGTGGAGACAGAGACAATCAGCCCCAGCATTTT.

The chain recombines TRBV28 with TRBJ2-7; the match to TRBD2 covers 7 bases. The germline gives CDR1 MDHEN, CDR2 SYDVKM. This CDR3 is built from 13 residues. V shed 6 bases and J 2 bases; nucleotides not matched to a gene: 4. CDR3 in amino acids: CASRTGLAYEQYF. CDR3 sequence (DNA): TGTGCCAGCAGAACAGGACTAGCCTACGAGCAGTACTTC.

The gene calls are TRBV20-1 and TRBJ2-2; TRBD1 matches at 9 bases. CDR1 is DFQATT and CDR2 is SNEGSKA in the germline V gene (reference sequence). The CDR3 sequence is 16 residues long. After removal of 3 bases from V and 1 base from J, the junction contained 6 bases not matched to a gene. CDR3 in DNA: TGCAGTGCTAGTGGCCGGACAGGGGTGAACACCGGGGAGCTGTTTTTT. Its protein product is CSASGRTGVNTGELFF.

The CDR3: CASSQAPQTNYGYTF. Here the CDR3 DNA reads TGTGCCAGCAGCCAAGCCCCCCAAACTAACTATGGCTACACCTTC. V and J are TRBV3-1 (or the pseudogene TRBV3-2) and TRBJ1-2; D not resolved. With 1 base removed from V and 0 bases from J, the gap between germline ends came to 9 bases. CDR1 LGHDT and CDR2 YNNKEL come from the germline V gene (reference sequence). This CDR3 contains 15 residues.

This clone was observed once. V gene TRBV19 combines with J gene TRBJ2-6; 12 bases agree with TRBD2. The V and J ends lost 6 bases and 2 bases, in that order; junction bases with no gene match: 14. The CDR3 length is 20 residues. The germline V gene encodes CDR1 LNHDA and CDR2 SQIVND (reference sequence). This chain's CDR3 is CASSAHLTSGGLPGANVLTF. The DNA for the CDR3 is TGTGCCAGTAGCGCTCACCTAACTAGCGGGGGGCTCCCTGGGGCCAACGTCCTGACTTTC.

V gene TRBV11-3 combines with J gene TRBJ2-5; D gene ambiguous. Deletions cut 4 bases from V and 0 bases from J, with 6 bases between. From germline, CDR1 is SGHNT and CDR2 YENEEA. The CDR3 totals 13 residues. The CDR3 spells CASSSRYQETQYF. For the CDR3, the DNA is TGTGCCAGCAGCTCGAGATACCAAGAGACCCAGTACTTC.

The rearrangement uses TRBV27 and TRBJ2-3; 9 bases map to TRBD1. CDR3 size: 13 residues. V lost 6 bases and J lost 4; bases outside the gene matches: 2. Germline loops: CDR1 MNHEY, CDR2 SMNVEV (reference sequence). For the CDR3, the DNA is TGTGCCAGCAGCCGGACAGGGGCAGATACGCAGTATTTT. Residues: CASSRTGADTQYF.

V is TRBV6-1 and J is TRBJ1-1; possible D gene TRBD1, 6 bases. V was cut by 3 bases and J by 4 bases, with 18 bases left in between. This CDR3 region has 16 residues. Per germline, CDR1 MNHNS and CDR2 SASEGT. CDR3 in DNA: TGTGCCAGCAGTGAGTTCTGGGACACGGATGGCACTGAAGCTTTCTTT. This codes for CASSEFWDTDGTEAFF.

The chain links TRBV7-2 to TRBJ1-6, with 11 bases that match TRBD1. The ends lost 5 bases at V and 10 bases at J; junction bases unmatched: 10. This CDR3 spans 16 amino acids. Looked up from germline, CDR1 is SGHTA and CDR2 is FQGNSA. CDR3: CASSTRDRGSHSPLHF. Here the CDR3 DNA reads TGTGCCAGCAGCACCCGGGACAGGGGGTCCCACTCACCCCTCCACTTT.

This clone appeared once. The CDR3 loop is CASSDDRGGGLEAFF. The CDR3 DNA is TGTGCCAGCAGTGACGACCGAGGGGGCGGGTTGGAAGCTTTCTTT. The rearrangement uses TRBV25-1 and TRBJ1-1; TRBD1 aligns across 7 bases. Germline CDR1 MGHDK, CDR2 SYGVNS. The length of the CDR3 is 15 residues. V was pared by 3 bases and J by 8 bases, with 12 bases of the junction left unmatched.

The J gene is TRBJ2-7, the V gene TRBV5-1; weak D call: TRBD2 (6 bases). The germline CDR1 and CDR2 sequences are SGHRS and YFSETQ. V was pared by 4 bases and J by 5 bases, with 10 bases between. The CDR3 contains 12 residues. The CDR3 nucleotides read TGCGCCAGCAGCGGGGACTTCGACGAGCAGTACTTC. Its protein product is CASSGDFDEQYF.

The chain joins TRBV6-6 to TRBJ2-6; D gene uncertain. Germline V lookup: CDR1 MNHNY, CDR2 SVGAGI (reference sequence). Deletions cut 5 bases from V and 4 bases from J, with 21 bases between. The CDR3 consists of 18 residues. This CDR3 is CASSRPPPMQPGANVLTF. The DNA for the CDR3 is TGTGCCAGCAGTCGCCCGCCCCCTATGCAACCGGGGGCCAACGTCCTGACTTTC.

As concerns this clone: Other DNA sequences from this sample encode an identical CDR3 as well. This chain connects TRBV29-1 to TRBJ1-5, with 8 positions matching TRBD1. The CDR3 is 13 amino acids. Trimming removed 7 bases from V and 5 bases from J; junction bases left unmatched: 7. Germline lookup yields CDR1 SQVTM and CDR2 ANQGSEA. The CDR3 DNA reads TGCAGCGGACAGACAGGGGTCGATCAGCCCCAGCATTTT. Residues: CSGQTGVDQPQHF.

The genes are TRBV11-3 and TRBJ1-6; TRBD1 aligns across 7 bases. This CDR3 is 16 amino acids long. V gave up 6 bases and J gave up 0 bases; unmatched junction bases: 5. Germline values: CDR1 SGHNT, CDR2 YENEEA. CDR3 sequence (DNA): TGTGCCAGCAGAAAGGGACAGAGCTCCTATAATTCACCCCTCCACTTT. This translates into CASRKGQSSYNSPLHF.

This chain links TRBV5-6 with TRBJ1-2, with a weak D call TRBD1 (5 bases). The CDR3 loop spans 16 amino acids. V was trimmed by 1 base and J by 1 base, leaving 14 bases between them. From germline, CDR1 is SGHDT and CDR2 YYEEEE. CDR3 loop: CASSLWAFRGNYGYTF. CDR3 in DNA: TGTGCCAGCAGCTTGTGGGCATTTAGGGGTAACTATGGCTACACCTTC.

This clone was seen more than once but under ten times. J is TRBJ1-6 and V is TRBV19; D remains unclear. Trimming removed 3 bases at V and 8 bases at J, with 5 bases between. Per the germline V gene, CDR1 is LNHDA and CDR2 is SQIVND (reference sequence). The CDR3 sequence is 12 residues long. The CDR3 region has the DNA TGTGCCAGTAGTATGTTATATTCACCCCTCCACTTT. Protein: CASSMLYSPLHF. Full variable domain (rest looked up from reference TRBV19 and TRBJ1-6): DGGITQSPKYLFRKEGQNVTLSCEQNLNHDAMYWYRQDPGQGLRLIYYSQIVNDFQKGDIAEGYSVSREKKESFPLTVTSAQKNPTAFYLCASSMLYSPLHFGNGTRLTVT.

This chain joins TRBV28 and TRBJ2-1; TRBD1 is a possible D gene (6 bases). The V and J ends lost 6 bases and 7 bases respectively, with 10 bases between them. CDR1 is MDHEN, CDR2 SYDVKM, per germline. CDR3 size: 12 residues. Here the CDR3 DNA reads TGTGCCAGCAGACAGGGCCTAAATGAGCAGTTCTTC. Its protein product is CASRQGLNEQFF. Filled out from reference TRBV28 and TRBJ2-1, the complete variable domain reads DVKVTQSSRYLVKRTGEKVFLECVQDMDHENMFWYRQDPGLGLRLIYFSYDVKMKEKGDIPEGYSVSREKKERFSLILESASTNQTSMYLCASRQGLNEQFFGPGTRLTVL.

J is TRBJ2-7 and V is TRBV2, with no clear D. V was clipped by 9 bases and J by 3 bases, with 12 bases between them. Germline CDR1 and CDR2: SNHLY and FYNNEI. This CDR3 comprises 12 residues. The chain's CDR3 is CASAGGFYEQYF. DNA for the CDR3: TGTGCCAGTGCCGGCGGCTTCTACGAGCAGTACTTC.

The chain carries TRBV30 and TRBJ2-3; weak D call: TRBD1 (6 bases). The germline CDR1 and CDR2 sequences are GTSNPN and SVGIG (reference sequence). The CDR3 runs to 17 residues. The V end was cut by 0 bases, the J end by 0 bases, with 16 bases between. Here the CDR3 reads CAWSVQSGTPSTDTQYF. The CDR3 coding sequence is TGTGCCTGGAGTGTACAGTCGGGGACACCTAGCACAGATACGCAGTATTTT.

This clone was recorded only once. V usage is TRBV4-2 and J usage is TRBJ2-5, with 8 bases fitting TRBD2. Losses at the gene ends were 2 bases for V and 5 bases for J; bases not matched to a gene: 10. Germline V gene lookup returns CDR1 LGHNA and CDR2 YNFKEQ. This CDR3 region has 16 residues. This CDR3 reads CASSQSSAGGKETQYF. CDR3 nucleotide sequence: TGTGCCAGCAGCCAATCCTCGGCGGGGGGTAAGGAGACCCAGTACTTC.

The V gene is TRBV2, the J gene TRBJ2-1; 10 bases agree with TRBD2. Trimming removed 11 bases from V and 4 bases from J; junction bases left unmatched: 5. Germline V lookup: CDR1 SNHLY, CDR2 FYNNEI. This CDR3 has 13 amino acids. In nucleotides, the CDR3 is TGTGCCGTCCCGGGACTAGCGTACAATGAGCAGTTCTTC. Amino acids: CAVPGLAYNEQFF.